Listed below are T cell receptor beta chains from one sample, sequenced in a study of blood T cell repertoires in COVID-19. Assay used: immunoSEQ multiplex PCR; TCRdb lists only in-frame clones, some missing. The sample consists of more than 85,000 clones, around 84% of them appearing once. Sequenced sample: peripheral blood. The receptors here all came from a human donor in a cohort sampled during active COVID-19. The CDR3 runs from the conserved cysteine through the conserved F or W. D genes are given only for firm matches. Expanded clones get a size class; other rows say once, few or many, or leave the size out.

DNA: TGTGCCAGCAGGGTAGCAGGGGGCGGCTCTGGGGCCAACGTCCTGACTTTC
CDR3: CASRVAGGGSGANVLTF
J: TRBJ2-6
size: NA
D: TRBD1
V: TRBV2

DNA: TGTGCCACCAGTGTGATCAAGGGGGATACAGGGGTTGGGTACGAGCAGTACTTC
CDR3: CATSVIKGDTGVGYEQYF
J: TRBJ2-7
size: NA
D: TRBD1
V: TRBV24-1

DNA: TGTGCCAGCAGCGCGACTAGCGGGGGTACAGAGACCCAGTACTTC
CDR3: CASSATSGGTETQYF
J: TRBJ2-5
size: NA
D: TRBD2
V: TRBV9

DNA: TGCGCCAGCAGCTTGGCCGACCTCAGGGGCGGCACCGGGGAGCTGTTTTTT
CDR3: CASSLADLRGGTGELFF
J: TRBJ2-2
size: NA
D: NA
V: TRBV5-1

DNA: TGTGCCAGCAGCTTAGTCTCCGACAGGGTCTACAATGAGCAGTTCTTC
CDR3: CASSLVSDRVYNEQFF
J: TRBJ2-1
size: NA
D: TRBD1
V: TRBV7-9

DNA: TGTGCCAGCAGCATGGACAGGGTAGATGAAAAACTGTTTTTT
CDR3: CASSMDRVDEKLFF
J: TRBJ1-4
size: NA
D: TRBD1
V: TRBV6-5

DNA: TGTGCCAGCAGCGTAGTCTCGGGAGACAATGAGCAGTTCTTC
CDR3: CASSVVSGDNEQFF
J: TRBJ2-1
size: few
D: NA
V: TRBV9

DNA: TGTGCCAGCAGCTCTCAAGGGGATAAAGGCTACACCTTC
CDR3: CASSSQGDKGYTF
J: TRBJ1-2
size: NA
D: NA
V: TRBV5-4

DNA: TGTGCCAGCAGCTTAGGGGCAGGGTGGGGCCCCATTGGAAACACCATATATTTT
CDR3: CASSLGAGWGPIGNTIYF
J: TRBJ1-3
size: NA
D: NA
V: TRBV7-2

DNA: TGTGCTAGCAGCGTACGCGGGGGGACCAATGAGCAGTTCTTC
CDR3: CASSVRGGTNEQFF
J: TRBJ2-1
size: NA
D: TRBD2
V: TRBV7-7

DNA: TGTGCCACCAGCAGGGACAGGGGATTACAAGAGACCCAGTACTTC
CDR3: CATSRDRGLQETQYF
J: TRBJ2-5
size: few
D: TRBD1
V: TRBV15

DNA: TGTGCCAGCAGTGAAGTGAGCGGGGGGGCCTGGGTTACGCAGTATTTT
CDR3: CASSEVSGGAWVTQYF
J: TRBJ2-3
size: NA
D: TRBD2
V: TRBV6-1

DNA: TGTGCCAGCAGCTTTACAGCCAACACTGAAGCTTTCTTT
CDR3: CASSFTANTEAFF
J: TRBJ1-1
size: NA
D: NA
V: TRBV7-2

DNA: TGCGCCAGCAGTCAACAGGGACGCTCATCAGATACGCAGTATTTT
CDR3: CASSQQGRSSDTQYF
J: TRBJ2-3
size: NA
D: NA
V: TRBV5-1

DNA: TGTGCCAGCAGCTTTCCGGGACAGGGGCGGGCTGAAGCTTTCTTT
CDR3: CASSFPGQGRAEAFF
J: TRBJ1-1
size: NA
D: TRBD1
V: TRBV7-9

DNA: TGTGCCAGCAGCTGGAGGGACAATCAGCCCCAGCATTTT
CDR3: CASSWRDNQPQHF
J: TRBJ1-5
size: NA
D: NA
V: TRBV7-8

DNA: TGTGCCAGCAGTGATAACAGGGGGAGGAACACTGAAGCTTTCTTT
CDR3: CASSDNRGRNTEAFF
J: TRBJ1-1
size: NA
D: TRBD1
V: TRBV2

DNA: TGCACCAGCAGCCAAGACTCCCGGGGTAGCGGGCCCGAGGGGGAGACCCAGTACTTC
CDR3: CTSSQDSRGSGPEGETQYF
J: TRBJ2-5
size: NA
D: NA
V: TRBV1

DNA: TGTGCCAGCAGTTACGTCCAGGGTTCACCCCTCCACTTT
CDR3: CASSYVQGSPLHF
J: TRBJ1-6
size: NA
D: NA
V: TRBV6-5

DNA: TGTGCCAGCAGTTCAAACAGCAACCACCAGTTCTTC
CDR3: CASSSNSNHQFF
J: TRBJ2-1
size: NA
D: NA
V: TRBV7-9

DNA: TGTGCCAGCAGCCAAGGCTACAGCCTCGTACCCCATAACTATGGCTACACCTTC
CDR3: CASSQGYSLVPHNYGYTF
J: TRBJ1-2
size: NA
D: NA
V: TRBV3-1/TRBV3-2

DNA: TGTGCCAGCAGCGCGACAGGGGAGGCGAACACCGGGGAGCTGTTTTTT
CDR3: CASSATGEANTGELFF
J: TRBJ2-2
size: NA
D: TRBD1
V: TRBV5-6

DNA: TGTGCCAGCAGCATCCGGACAGGGGGCGCGTCAGGGGCCAACGTCCTGACTTTC
CDR3: CASSIRTGGASGANVLTF
J: TRBJ2-6
size: NA
D: TRBD1
V: TRBV5-4

DNA: TGTGCCAGCAGCGGCGGACAGGGAGAGCTAGCCAAAAACATTCAGTACTTC
CDR3: CASSGGQGELAKNIQYF
J: TRBJ2-4
size: NA
D: TRBD1
V: TRBV5-4

DNA: TGTGCCAGCTCACAACAGGGTGAGCTAAACTATGGCTACACCTTC
CDR3: CASSQQGELNYGYTF
J: TRBJ1-2
size: NA
D: NA
V: TRBV18

DNA: TGTGCCACGGCCCAGGGCGGGGACACTGAAGCTTTCTTT
CDR3: CATAQGGDTEAFF
J: TRBJ1-1
size: NA
D: NA
V: TRBV18

DNA: TGTGCCAGCAGCTTACGCACAATACTACAGGATCGAGAGACCCAGTACTTC
CDR3: CASSLRTILQDRETQYF
J: TRBJ2-5
size: once
D: NA
V: TRBV5-6

DNA: TGTGCCAGCCAAAAGGGGAGGGAAGAGACCCAGTACTTC
CDR3: CASQKGREETQYF
J: TRBJ2-5
size: NA
D: TRBD2
V: TRBV2

DNA: TGCGCCAGCAGCCATTCCACCGCCGGGACAGGGGGGCGGAATGAGCAGTTCTTC
CDR3: CASSHSTAGTGGRNEQFF
J: TRBJ2-1
size: NA
D: TRBD1
V: TRBV4-1

DNA: TGTGCCAGTACCACCGGGACTTTCTACAATGAGCAGTTCTTC
CDR3: CASTTGTFYNEQFF
J: TRBJ2-1
size: NA
D: NA
V: TRBV19

DNA: TGTGCCAGCAGCTACCGACTAGCGGGGGGCCCAGATACGCAGTATTTT
CDR3: CASSYRLAGGPDTQYF
J: TRBJ2-3
size: once
D: TRBD2
V: TRBV5-4

DNA: TGTGCCAGCGGTCGACTACGATCCGAGCAGTACTTC
CDR3: CASGRLRSEQYF
J: TRBJ2-7
size: NA
D: NA
V: TRBV11-3

DNA: TGTGCCAGCAGTGACCCCAGAGGTCAGTCTTTCGAGCAGTACTTC
CDR3: CASSDPRGQSFEQYF
J: TRBJ2-7
size: NA
D: NA
V: TRBV2

DNA: TGTGCCAGCAGCCCTGGTATCACGGGGGCTTTCTTT
CDR3: CASSPGITGAFF
J: TRBJ1-1
size: NA
D: NA
V: TRBV4-2

DNA: TGTGCCAGCAGCCCCCAAGTTGCAGGTTACGAGCAGTACTTC
CDR3: CASSPQVAGYEQYF
J: TRBJ2-7
size: few
D: NA
V: TRBV9

DNA: TGTGCCAGCAGCCTCATTACGAGCTCCTACAATGAGCAGTTCTTC
CDR3: CASSLITSSYNEQFF
J: TRBJ2-1
size: few
D: NA
V: TRBV4-2

DNA: TGTGCCAGCTCCCCAATACTCGGGAACTATGGCTACACCTTC
CDR3: CASSPILGNYGYTF
J: TRBJ1-2
size: NA
D: NA
V: TRBV18

DNA: TGTGCCAGCAGCCCGCGACAGGGAACTAACACTGAAGCTTTCTTT
CDR3: CASSPRQGTNTEAFF
J: TRBJ1-1
size: NA
D: TRBD1
V: TRBV7-2

DNA: TGTGCCAGCAGTGTCGTGGAGACCCAGTACTTC
CDR3: CASSVVETQYF
J: TRBJ2-5
size: NA
D: NA
V: TRBV2

DNA: TGTGCCAGCAGTTACCAAGCGGGGGGGAATCAAGAGACCCAGTACTTC
CDR3: CASSYQAGGNQETQYF
J: TRBJ2-5
size: NA
D: TRBD2
V: TRBV7-2

DNA: TGTGCCAGCAGTGAACAGGGTGATGGAAACACCATATATTTT
CDR3: CASSEQGDGNTIYF
J: TRBJ1-3
size: NA
D: NA
V: TRBV2

DNA: TGTGCCACCAGTGAGCGACAGGGGGCCTCCGATACGCAGTATTTT
CDR3: CATSERQGASDTQYF
J: TRBJ2-3
size: NA
D: TRBD1
V: TRBV24-1

DNA: TGTGCCAGCACTGGGACGGTGGGGGCTTCACCCCTCCACTTT
CDR3: CASTGTVGASPLHF
J: TRBJ1-6
size: NA
D: NA
V: TRBV2

DNA: TGTGCCAGCAGTTACGATGGTCAGGGCCCACCTCGGGCTTTCTTT
CDR3: CASSYDGQGPPRAFF
J: TRBJ1-1
size: NA
D: NA
V: TRBV6-5

DNA: TGTGCCAGCAGCTTAGGCGCGAGGATAAGCGGGTCAACCGGGGAGCTGTTTTTT
CDR3: CASSLGARISGSTGELFF
J: TRBJ2-2
size: few
D: NA
V: TRBV7-2

DNA: TGTGCCAGCAGCCGGTTCCCCCGGGACAGGGTTGGACAGCCCCAGCATTTT
CDR3: CASSRFPRDRVGQPQHF
J: TRBJ1-5
size: NA
D: TRBD1
V: TRBV7-2

DNA: TGTGCCAGCAGTGACCGGACAGGATTAAGCAATCAGCCCCAGCATTTT
CDR3: CASSDRTGLSNQPQHF
J: TRBJ1-5
size: NA
D: TRBD1
V: TRBV6-1

DNA: TGTGCCACCAGCAGAGAGCCGGCGGGGGGAACAGCTAGCACAGATACGCAGTATTTT
CDR3: CATSREPAGGTASTDTQYF
J: TRBJ2-3
size: NA
D: TRBD2
V: TRBV15

DNA: TGTGCCAGCAGCCATCGAGCGGGGCTTTCGAACACCGGGGAGCTGTTTTTT
CDR3: CASSHRAGLSNTGELFF
J: TRBJ2-2
size: NA
D: TRBD2
V: TRBV7-2

DNA: TGTGCTACGAGCGAGACAGGCAGCTCTGGAAACACCATATATTTT
CDR3: CATSETGSSGNTIYF
J: TRBJ1-3
size: NA
D: NA
V: TRBV5-4

DNA: TGTGCCAGCAGTTGGACTAGCGTAGAGACCCAGTACTTC
CDR3: CASSWTSVETQYF
J: TRBJ2-5
size: NA
D: TRBD2
V: TRBV28

DNA: TGTGCCAGTAGCAAGGGTCCGCGGGGATCTCAGCCCCAGCATTTT
CDR3: CASSKGPRGSQPQHF
J: TRBJ1-5
size: few
D: NA
V: TRBV19

DNA: TGCGCCAGCAGCCAAGCTGGGCATTTCCAGACCCAGTACTTC
CDR3: CASSQAGHFQTQYF
J: TRBJ2-5
size: NA
D: NA
V: TRBV4-3

DNA: TGTGCCGTCGGACAGGGAGGCACTGAAGCTTTCTTT
CDR3: CAVGQGGTEAFF
J: TRBJ1-1
size: NA
D: TRBD1
V: TRBV10-3